This TCR beta chain is drawn from a study of CD8 T cells in ankylosing spondylitis. Study-wide results and limits: In the blood and synovial fluid of reactive arthritis, some motif variants had been previously reported. Disease-linked clones were found to be CD8+ and relatively rare in peripheral blood.

Of note for this clonotype: The antigen remains unidentified.

TCRdb independently ran MiXCR on the 5' RACE reads; one entry per CDR3 protein. The sample records 150,000 to 200,000 distinct CDR3 sequences, 10% to 15% being singletons. The V gene's germline CDR1 is DFQATT and CDR2 SNEGSKA (reference sequence). The CDR3 spans 15 residues. The ends were cut back, 2 bases at V and 0 bases at J, with 12 bases in the middle. The material sequenced was blood, either unsorted or a sorted T cell fraction (not recorded which). This sequence originates from a female donor with ankylosing spondylitis or in good health (not recorded which). The V call is TRBV20-1, the J call TRBJ2-3; D gene uncertain. CDR3 nucleotide sequence: TGCAGTGCTAGACTTTACCAGGTTAGCACAGATACGCAGTATTTT. This translates into CSARLYQVSTDTQYF.